This is a list of T cell receptor beta chains from one sample in a study of a mutant IDH1 vaccine in newly diagnosed glioma. Sequencing used immunoSEQ multiplex PCR; TCRdb keeps in-frame clones, though not all of them. The table lists 25,000 to 40,000 clones, approximately 89% of them singletons. Their antigens remain unidentified. The sequences come from PBMCs, collected from a glioma patient whose treatment included an IDH1 peptide vaccine. The receptors were sampled from a man between 35 and 55 years old with glioma. Both conserved end residues are part of each CDR3. D genes are given only for firm matches. Clone size is shown for a subset of rows, as once, few, many or a class of expanded clone.

j_call d_call v_call clone_size cdr3_length cdr3_nt cdr3_aa
TRBJ2-7 NA TRBV2 NA 14 TGTGCCAGCAGTGAATACGGATACCCTTCCGAGCAGTACTTC CASSEYGYPSEQYF
TRBJ2-2 NA TRBV10-3 NA 14 TGTGCCATCAGTGGTTCCGGGAACACCGGGGAGCTGTTTTTT CAISGSGNTGELFF
TRBJ1-2 NA TRBV28 NA 12 TGTGCCAGCAGTCCCCCCCGTGGAGGGAACACCTTC CASSPPRGGNTF
TRBJ2-1 TRBD2 TRBV29-1 NA 12 TGCAGCGTTGCTAGCGGGTACAATGAGCAGTTCTTC CSVASGYNEQFF
TRBJ1-5 NA TRBV10-2 NA 15 TGCGCCAGCAGCCAGGGAGGGGGGGGCGGTCAGCCCCAGCATTTT CASSQGGGGGQPQHF
TRBJ2-3 NA TRBV11-2 NA 13 TGTGCCAGCAGCCACCCCGCCCGGGGTACGCAGTATTTT CASSHPARGTQYF
TRBJ1-3 NA TRBV19 medium-sized 12 TGTGCCAGTAGCACCAACTCGAACACCATATATTTT CASSTNSNTIYF
TRBJ1-1 TRBD1 TRBV30 NA 11 TGTGCCTGTGACAGGGATGGGAAAGCTTTCTTT CACDRDGKAFF
TRBJ2-7 NA TRBV9 NA 13 TGTGCCAGCAGCGTGACAGGAGATTACGAGCAGTACTTC CASSVTGDYEQYF
TRBJ2-7 NA TRBV6-5 NA 13 TGTGCCAGCGGCCGTGGGGGATCCTACGAGCAGTACTTC CASGRGGSYEQYF
TRBJ2-7 NA TRBV5-4 NA 13 TGTGCCAGCAAAAGGGATTTGGCGGGCGAGCAGTACTTC CASKRDLAGEQYF
TRBJ2-7 NA TRBV4-3 NA 14 TGCGCCAGCAGCCAAGATAGACTGGTCTACGAGCAGTACTTC CASSQDRLVYEQYF
TRBJ2-6 NA TRBV6-1 once 15 TGTGCCAGCAGTGAGGACAGCTCTGGGGCCAACGTCCTGACTTTC CASSEDSSGANVLTF
TRBJ2-4 TRBD1 TRBV2 NA 15 TGTGCCAGCAGTGGGCAGGGGGCGGTGAGGAACATTCAGTACTTC CASSGQGAVRNIQYF
TRBJ2-7 NA TRBV29-1 NA 16 TGCAGCGTTGAAGATGGAACCGACGGCCTAACCGGTGGGCAGTACTTC CSVEDGTDGLTGGQYF
TRBJ1-2 NA TRBV2 NA 16 TGTGCCAGCAGTGATAACAGGCCGACGGGTGGTCGTGGCTACACCTTC CASSDNRPTGGRGYTF
TRBJ2-1 TRBD2 TRBV2 NA 14 TGTGCCAGCAGTCCGGGACTAGCGGGTGGTGAGCAGTTCTTC CASSPGLAGGEQFF
TRBJ1-4 NA TRBV28 NA 16 TGTGCCAGCAGTGCCCCCCCAGCCTCAACTAATGAAAAACTGTTTTTT CASSAPPASTNEKLFF
TRBJ2-1 TRBD2 TRBV7-9 NA 17 TGTGCCAGCAGCCCCTGGACTAGCGGGAGGACCTACAATGAGCAGTTCTTC CASSPWTSGRTYNEQFF
TRBJ1-5 NA TRBV9 NA 14 TGTGCCAGCAGCCCTACAGGGATCAATCAGCCCCAGCATTTT CASSPTGINQPQHF
TRBJ1-2 NA TRBV2 once 14 TGTGCCAGCAGTGAAGCGTTGGGGGCCGGTGGCTACACCTTC CASSEALGAGGYTF
TRBJ2-5 NA TRBV18 NA 12 TGTGCCAGCTCACCAACGGGGGAGACCCAGTACTTC CASSPTGETQYF
TRBJ2-1 NA TRBV7-8 NA 13 TGTGCCAGCAGGGACAATCCCTACAATGAGCAGTTCTTC CASRDNPYNEQFF
TRBJ1-1 NA TRBV4-1 once 16 TGCGCCAGCAGCCAAAAGGAACACATTTTTAACACTGAAGCTTTCTTT CASSQKEHIFNTEAFF
TRBJ2-3 NA TRBV5-4 NA 17 TGTGCCAGCAGCCCATGGGCAGGTGCAGCTAGCACAGATACGCAGTATTTT CASSPWAGAASTDTQYF
TRBJ2-5 TRBD1 TRBV10-1 few 16 TGCGCCAGCAGGCCGACAGGGTCCCAATACCAAGAGACCCAGTACTTC CASRPTGSQYQETQYF
TRBJ2-5 NA TRBV5-1 NA 16 TGCGCCAGCAGCTATCAGTGGGACGGGAGCGGGGAGACCCAGTACTTC CASSYQWDGSGETQYF
TRBJ2-7 NA TRBV27 NA 15 TGTGCCAGCAGTTTGAGTCGGGGAAACGTCTACGAGCAGTACTTC CASSLSRGNVYEQYF
TRBJ2-2 NA TRBV6-1 NA 15 TGTGCCAGCAGTCCGCTTGGTCGGAACACCGGGGAGCTGTTTTTT CASSPLGRNTGELFF
TRBJ2-1 TRBD2 TRBV7-8 NA 15 TGTGCCAGCAGCCAAGGCGGGGGGGCCCCGAATGAGCAGTTCTTC CASSQGGGAPNEQFF
TRBJ2-7 NA TRBV20-1 NA 10 TGCAGTTCCCTGACTAACGAGCAGTACTTC CSSLTNEQYF
TRBJ1-5 NA TRBV6-1 NA 16 TGTGCCAGCAGTGAACGGGACTTCAGTCTGAGGCAGCCCCAGCATTTT CASSERDFSLRQPQHF
TRBJ1-1 NA TRBV19 once 14 TGTGCCAGTAGTATGCAGGTAATCGGGAATGAAGCTTTCTTT CASSMQVIGNEAFF
TRBJ2-3 NA TRBV10-3 NA 14 TGTGCCATCAGGGTGGGACCTAGCACAGATACGCAGTATTTT CAIRVGPSTDTQYF
TRBJ2-6 NA TRBV6-1 NA 15 TGTGCCAGCAGTGAAGGGGGGTCCGGGGCCAACGTCCTGACTTTC CASSEGGSGANVLTF
TRBJ2-1 TRBD1 TRBV7-2 NA 15 TGTGCCAGCAGCTTAGAGGGACAGGGATACAATGAGCAGTTCTTC CASSLEGQGYNEQFF
TRBJ1-2 NA TRBV4-3 NA 16 TGCGCCAGCAGCCAAGATCTAGCCTCTGGGAACTATGGCTACACCTTC CASSQDLASGNYGYTF
TRBJ2-2 NA TRBV19 NA 14 TGTGCCAGTAGGGAACAGGGCAGAGTCGGGGAGCTGTTTTTT CASREQGRVGELFF
TRBJ1-1 NA TRBV2 NA 14 TGTGCCAGCAAATCCGGGGGGGAGAACACTGAAGCTTTCTTT CASKSGGENTEAFF
TRBJ2-1 NA TRBV10-2 NA 14 TGCGCCAGCAGTGAGTCGGGGGGAGGAGAGCGAAGCTTCTTC CASSESGGGERSFF
TRBJ2-5 NA TRBV6-1 NA 13 TGTGCCAGCAGTTCCGGGACCCAAGAGACCCAGTACTTC CASSSGTQETQYF
TRBJ2-7 NA TRBV15 NA 15 TGTGCCACCAGCAGAGATGTACTATCAAGAGACGAGCAGTACTTC CATSRDVLSRDEQYF
TRBJ1-5 NA TRBV6-6 NA 14 TGTGCCAGCATCGGGGTTTTTGGTAATCAGCCCCAGCATTTT CASIGVFGNQPQHF
TRBJ1-6 TRBD1 TRBV7-9 NA 14 TGTGCCAGCAGCTTCGGGACAGGCAATTCACCCCTCCACTTT CASSFGTGNSPLHF
TRBJ2-1 NA TRBV4-3 NA 15 TGCGCCAGCAGCCTGGGAGGCGGAACCTACAATGAGCAGTTCTTC CASSLGGGTYNEQFF
TRBJ2-7 NA TRBV20-1 NA 10 TGCAGTACCGGGGGATGGGAGCAGTACTTC CSTGGWEQYF